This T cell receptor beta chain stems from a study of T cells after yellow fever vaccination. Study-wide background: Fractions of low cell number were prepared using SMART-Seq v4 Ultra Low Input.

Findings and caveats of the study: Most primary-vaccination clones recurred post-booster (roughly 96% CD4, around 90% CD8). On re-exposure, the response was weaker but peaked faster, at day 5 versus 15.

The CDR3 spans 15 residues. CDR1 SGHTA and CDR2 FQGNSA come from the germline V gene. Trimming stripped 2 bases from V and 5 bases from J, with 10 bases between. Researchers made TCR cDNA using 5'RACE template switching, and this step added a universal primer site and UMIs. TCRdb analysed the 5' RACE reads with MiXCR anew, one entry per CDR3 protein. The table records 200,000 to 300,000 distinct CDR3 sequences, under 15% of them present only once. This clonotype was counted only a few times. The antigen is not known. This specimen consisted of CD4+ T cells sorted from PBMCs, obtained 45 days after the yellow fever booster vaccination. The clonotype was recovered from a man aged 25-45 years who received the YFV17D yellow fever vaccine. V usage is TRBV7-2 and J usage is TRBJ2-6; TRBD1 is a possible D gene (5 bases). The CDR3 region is CASSLRQLRANVLTF. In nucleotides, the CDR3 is TGTGCCAGCAGCTTACGACAGTTGAGGGCCAACGTCCTGACTTTC. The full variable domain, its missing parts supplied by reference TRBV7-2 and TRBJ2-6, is GAGVSQSPSNKVTEKGKDVELRCDPISGHTALYWYRQSLGQGLEFLIYFQGNSAPDKSGLPSDRFSAERTGGSVSTLTIQRTQQEDSAVYLCASSLRQLRANVLTFGAGSRLTVL.